This T cell receptor beta chain stems from a study of T cells after posttransplantation cyclophosphamide. Findings of the study overall: TRB overlap between skin or GI tissue T cells and blood was limited. Later post-transplant blood repertoires were often dominated by donor CD8+ memory clones. After PTCy, TRB diversity resembled that of CNI/methotrexate controls.

This clone was recorded at least ten times. Its antigen remains unidentified. This related bone marrow graft donor gave peripheral blood on the day of marrow donation. Clones were read by immunoSEQ multiplex PCR, and TCRdb kept only the in-frame ones, dropping some. Found here are under 45,000 clones, no singletons; the ten largest cover around 4.5%. The V gene end was trimmed by 5 bases and the J gene end by 6 bases; junction bases not matched to a gene: 14. In germline, CDR1 is SEHNR, CDR2 FQNEAQ (reference sequence). The CDR3 consists of 16 residues. Sequencing input: PBMCs. The clonotype comes from a woman between 50 and 59 years old in good health and a related stem cell transplant donor. The chain links TRBV7-9 to TRBJ2-7, with 9 bases lining up with TRBD1. The CDR3 loop is CASSQSPGQGLAEQYF. Written as DNA, the CDR3 is TGTGCCAGCAGCCAAAGCCCGGGACAGGGTTTGGCCGAGCAGTACTTC.